This T cell receptor (beta chain) is drawn from a study of cytotoxic CD8 clonotypes in ibrutinib-treated CLL. Overall study: Per sample, productive templates averaged 255,043 and productive rearrangements averaged approximately 87,000. General study results and limits: Clonality increased at ibrutinib response and stayed stable in sustained remission. At progression, however, it fell back toward baseline. Treatment saw public clonotypes, which were uncommon, either contract or stay stable. Starting clonality was above that of age-matched healthy donors and tracked circulating CD8+ T-cell counts.

The repertoire was sequenced with immunoSEQ multiplex PCR; TCRdb's copy has only in-frame clones and lacks some. Of about 200,000 clones in the sample, roughly 73% were seen once. Points on this clone: Its antigen is unknown.

CDR1 and CDR2 from the germline V gene are WNHNN and SYGVQD (reference sequence). This CDR3 is built from 15 residues. Unmatched junction bases numbered 4, after V lost 7 bases and J lost 0 bases. Source: PBMCs, taken after 12 months of ibrutinib treatment. This chain links TRBV10-1 with TRBJ2-2; TRBD2 matches 8 bases. The clonotype originates from a human donor with chronic lymphocytic leukemia. CDR3 amino acids: CASTPGGTNTGELFF. Here the CDR3 DNA reads TGCGCCAGCACCCCGGGGGGGACGAACACCGGGGAGCTGTTTTTT.